The T cell receptor beta chain described here comes from a study of T cells after yellow fever vaccination. TCRdb processed the 5' RACE reads anew with MiXCR; each CDR3 protein has one entry. The table has some 68,000 distinct CDR3 sequences, 6.5% seen once; the top ten hold 30% to 45%. Germline V CDR1 and CDR2: MNHEY, SVGAGI. CDR3 length: 15 amino acids. V lost 0 bases and J lost 2, with 10 bases in between. Sequencing was performed on CD8+ T cells sorted from PBMCs, taken around 45 days after the first yellow fever vaccination. The sequence derives from a man aged 18 to 29 who received the YFV17D yellow fever vaccine. This chain links TRBV6-5 with TRBJ1-2; tentative D call: TRBD1 (6 bases). CDR3 region: CASSYSDSLNYGYTF. CDR3 sequence (DNA): TGTGCCAGCAGTTACTCGGACAGCTTGAACTATGGCTACACCTTC.